The next 8 T cell receptor beta chains were all read from a single sample in a study of cytomegalovirus exposure and HLA in healthy donors. With 60 Vbeta and 13 Jbeta primers, the PCR was carried out. The assay was immunoSEQ multiplex PCR, and TCRdb's table has in-frame clones only and misses some. Found here are more than 95,000 clones, over 75% of them singletons; the top ten hold around 13%. Sequencing was carried out using PBMCs. The receptors were gathered from a woman aged 35 to 49 in good health and CMV-seropositive.

This clone was found a few times. This chain connects TRBV6-5 to TRBJ2-7, with 8 bases matching TRBD2. The CDR3 has 14 residues. CDR1 is MNHEY, CDR2 SVGAGI, per germline. The V segment lost 4 bases and the J segment 6 bases; nucleotides outside the gene matches: 8. The chain's CDR3 is CASSSTGGVSEQYF. The CDR3 coding sequence is TGTGCCAGCAGTTCGACGGGGGGGGTCTCCGAGCAGTACTTC.

The chain has TRBV7-9 and TRBJ2-3, with D unresolved. Trimming took 1 base from V and 0 from J, leaving 8 bases between them. Germline values: CDR1 SEHNR, CDR2 FQNEAQ (reference sequence). The CDR3 consists of 15 residues. The CDR3 DNA sequence: TGTGCCAGCAGCTTAGACGGAGTTAGCACAGATACGCAGTATTTT. Its translation: CASSLDGVSTDTQYF.

This clone was recorded a few times. The rearrangement links TRBV5-1 to TRBJ1-4; a weak D match, TRBD1 (5 bases). CDR1 is SGHRS, CDR2 YFSETQ, per germline. The CDR3 runs 16 residues. Trimming shortened V by 1 base and J by 2 bases, and 12 bases separated the two germline ends. CDR3 region: CASSLKGGATNEKLFF. For the CDR3, the DNA is TGCGCCAGCAGCTTGAAGGGCGGGGCGACTAATGAAAAACTGTTTTTT.

This rearrangement joins TRBV4-1 to TRBJ2-5; D is perhaps TRBD2 (8 bases). Germline V gene lookup returns CDR1 MGHRA and CDR2 YSYEKL. The CDR3 totals 17 residues. Trimming pared 0 bases from V and 4 bases from J, leaving 18 bases between. Here the CDR3 DNA reads TGCGCCAGCAGCCAAGATCGGGGGGGACAGCTGGGAGAGACCCAGTACTTC. It codes for CASSQDRGGQLGETQYF.

J is TRBJ2-1 and V is TRBV1; the table calls TRBD2, which could not be checked here. TRBV1 is a listed pseudogene. This CDR3 is built from 13 residues. In DNA, the CDR3 is TGCACCAGCAGCGTCCCAAACGGGGGTGAGCAGTTCTTC. Residues: CTSSVPNGGEQFF.

This chain connects TRBV6-7 to TRBJ2-5, with 8 bases lining up with TRBD1. The DNA end lines up better with TRBJ2-7; the J call may be wrong. TRBV6-7 counts as an open reading frame of uncertain function. The CDR3 sequence is 14 residues long. CDR3 region: CASSHIDRGYEQYF. CDR3 bases: TGTGCCAGCAGCCACATAGACAGGGGTTACGAGCAGTACTTC.

CDR3 bases: TGTGCCAGCACCGTCGGGGGTTCGAACCGGGGTCTCGAGCAGTACTTC. This translates into CASTVGGSNRGLEQYF. The chain employs TRBV28 and TRBJ2-7; TRBD2 might be the D (6 bases). Germline lookup yields CDR1 MDHEN and CDR2 SYDVKM. CDR3 length equals 16 residues. Trimming took off 7 bases at V and 6 bases at J, with 25 bases between the two ends. The variable domain in full, completed from reference TRBV28 and TRBJ2-7, reads DVKVTQSSRYLVKRTGEKVFLECVQDMDHENMFWYRQDPGLGLRLIYFSYDVKMKEKGDIPEGYSVSREKKERFSLILESASTNQTSMYLCASTVGGSNRGLEQYFGPGTRLTVT.

As regards this clone: In the same sample, other DNA sequences code for this CDR3. This chain links TRBV5-4 with TRBJ1-1, with TRBD1 matching over 9 bases. Germline lookup yields CDR1 SGHNT and CDR2 YYREEE (reference sequence). V lost 4 bases to trimming and J lost 1 base; unmatched junction nucleotides: 5. The CDR3 contains 15 residues. The CDR3 bases are TGTGCCAGCAGCCCCCGGACAGGGGCGAACACTGAAGCTTTCTTT. Its translation: CASSPRTGANTEAFF.